This T cell receptor beta chain was sequenced for a study of T cell responses to AZD1222 COVID-19 vaccine. This clone turned up a few times. Germline CDR1 reads SGHAT; CDR2 reads FQNNGV. The CDR3 contains 15 residues. The V end lost 1 base, the J end lost 4 bases, and 12 bases lay between the germline ends. Method: immunoSEQ multiplex PCR; TCRdb's copy keeps in-frame clones and lacks some. The sample lists 170,000 or so clones, 90% seen once, with approximately 2.8% in the top ten. This sequence joins TRBV11-2 and TRBJ2-3; unclear D gene. The receptor was derived from an adult in good health. Sequencing used peripheral blood, obtained on day 0 of AZD1222 vaccination. This chain's CDR3 is CASSLVDPLSDTQYF. The CDR3 DNA reads TGTGCCAGCAGCTTAGTCGACCCGTTATCAGATACGCAGTATTTT. Combining the CDR3 with reference TRBV11-2 and TRBJ2-3 gives the whole variable domain EAGVAQSPRYKIIEKRQSVAFWCNPISGHATLYWYQQILGQGPKLLIQFQNNGVVDDSQLPKDRFSAERLKGVDSTLKIQPAKLEDSAVYLCASSLVDPLSDTQYFGPGTRLTVL.